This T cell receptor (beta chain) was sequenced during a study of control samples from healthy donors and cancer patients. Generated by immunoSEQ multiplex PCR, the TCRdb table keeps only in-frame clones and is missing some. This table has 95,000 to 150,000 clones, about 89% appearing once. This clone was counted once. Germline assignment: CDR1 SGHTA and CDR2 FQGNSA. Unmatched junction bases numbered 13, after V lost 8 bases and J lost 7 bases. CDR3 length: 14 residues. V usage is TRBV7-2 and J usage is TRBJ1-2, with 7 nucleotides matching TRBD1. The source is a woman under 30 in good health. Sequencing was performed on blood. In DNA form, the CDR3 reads TGTGCCAGCCTCTCGGGACAGCTAACTAGTGGCTACACCTTC. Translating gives CASLSGQLTSGYTF.